This T cell receptor (beta chain) stems from a study of blood T cell repertoires in COVID-19. Across the whole study: Samples taken during acute and convalescent COVID-19 were collected in the United States, Italy and Spain. Sample material is recorded as cDNA or gDNA derived from T cells, B-cell-depleted T cells, or PBMCs.

The CDR3 consists of 18 residues. CDR1 and CDR2 (germline): SGHRS, YFSETQ. After removal of 0 bases from V and 3 bases from J, the junction contained 12 bases not matched to a gene. Original analysis: Nucleated cell number was recorded as an estimate derived from reference gene primer amplification. Profiling relied on immunoSEQ multiplex PCR, and the TCRdb table lists in-frame clones only, not all of them. V, J and clone size reflect that table, while D and trimming were determined from the DNA. The sample carries nearly 95,000 clones, around 86% recorded once. This receptor was identified in a woman of 80 years or more with acute or convalescent COVID-19. Sequences were obtained from peripheral blood. The chain employs TRBV5-1 and TRBJ2-7; 10 bases agree with TRBD1. The CDR3 spells CASSLGGLGTGEHYEQYF. The CDR3 DNA sequence: TGCGCCAGCAGCTTGGGAGGCTTAGGGACAGGGGAACACTACGAGCAGTACTTC.